This record concerns one T cell receptor (beta chain) sequence. What it recognizes is unknown. The entry originates in a study of T-cell reconstitution after alpha-beta-depleted transplantation in children. Notes on the study in general: There were reportedly several hundred expanded graft clones from which alpha-beta T cells came about two months after transplant. By one year post-transplant, T-cell counts and diversity largely arose from T cells that were newly produced. After transplant, high TCRbeta diversity at day 60 in some patients arose from surviving recipient T cells and thymic progenitors.

Unique molecular identifiers featured in how the TCRbeta library was prepared. TCRdb re-derived calls from the PCR reads in MiXCR, one entry per CDR3 protein. The sample holds tens of thousands of distinct CDR3 sequences; over 4.5% are singletons and the top ten take under 35%. The specimen was PBMCs, mostly from graft donor cells, collected 60 days after TCRalphabeta/CD19-depleted stem cell transplant. This clonotype originated in a female patient aged 2-9 years who had a stem cell transplant for aplastic anemia, so the T cells may come from the graft donor.

The CDR3 nucleotides are TGTGCCAGCAGCTTACAGGGGGCCTTGGCCTACGAGCAGTACTTC. Residues: CASSLQGALAYEQYF. The rearrangement uses TRBV5-5 and TRBJ2-7, with 9 bases lining up with TRBD1. The CDR3 covers 15 residues. Trimming took 2 bases from V and 2 from J; bases not matched to a gene: 5. Germline values: CDR1 SGHKS, CDR2 YYEKEE (reference sequence).